This T cell receptor beta chain was profiled in a study of cytomegalovirus exposure and HLA in healthy donors. Germline V gene lookup returns CDR1 MDHEN and CDR2 SYDVKM. V was trimmed by 5 bases and J by 7 bases, leaving 9 bases between them. CDR3 size: 11 residues. PCR was performed using 60 Vbeta and 13 Jbeta primers. Generated by immunoSEQ multiplex PCR, the TCRdb table keeps only in-frame clones and is missing some. The data hold roughly 97,000 clones, with less than 85% observed a single time. About this clone itself: Its antigen remains unidentified.

Whole-study findings and limits: The study listed approximately 160 cytomegalovirus-associated TCR beta chains.

Material for sequencing was PBMCs. This chain uses TRBV28 with TRBJ2-7; D perhaps matches TRBD1 (5 bases). The clonotype originates from a woman aged 18 to 35 in good health and CMV-seropositive. In DNA, the CDR3 is TGTGCCAGCAGTCTAGGGGATGAGCAGTACTTC. Its translation is CASSLGDEQYF.